These 6 T cell receptor beta chains were all obtained from the same sample, sequenced in a study of beta chain features in type 1 diabetes. The entirety of the isolated RNA underwent reverse transcription, so expressed TCRB transcripts were sequenced. Measured with immunoSEQ multiplex PCR; TCRdb has only the in-frame clones, and not every one. This sample has almost 350,000 clones; 6.5% to 10% occur once, and the top ten carry around 0.45%. Sequencing was performed on central memory CD4+ T cells from blood. These receptors all stem from a woman aged 18-29 years in good health.

This rearrangement joins TRBV29-1 to TRBJ1-5; 9 bases map to TRBD1. Losses at the gene ends were 4 bases for V and 0 bases for J; bases not matched to a gene: 4. Germline-derived CDR1 and CDR2 are SQVTM and ANQGSEA. The CDR3 is 15 amino acids. DNA for the CDR3: TGCAGCGTTGCGGGACAGGGAGATAGCAATCAGCCCCAGCATTTT. This codes for CSVAGQGDSNQPQHF. The full variable domain, with the rest looked up from reference TRBV29-1 and TRBJ1-5, is SAVISQKPSRDICQRGTSLTIQCQVDSQVTMMFWYRQQPGQSLTLIATANQGSEATYESGFVIDKFPISRPNLTFSTLTVSNMSPEDSSIYLCSVAGQGDSNQPQHFGDGTRLSIL.

This clone was seen only a few times. The rearrangement joins TRBV7-8 to TRBJ1-5; D is uncertain. Between the trimmed V and J ends, which lost 5 bases and 2 bases, there was a span of 16 bases. There are 16 residues in the CDR3. Germline V lookup: CDR1 SGHVS, CDR2 FQNEAQ. The CDR3 loop is CASSVSGFLGNQPQHF. In DNA, the CDR3 is TGTGCCAGCAGCGTAAGTGGGTTTTTGGGCAATCAGCCCCAGCATTTT.

This clone occurred a few times. The chain uses TRBV4-3 and TRBJ2-1; no clear D. Germline V CDR1 and CDR2: LGHNA, YSLEER. The V and J ends lost 1 base and 0 bases respectively, with 13 bases between them. The CDR3 extends over 17 amino acids. CDR3 sequence reads: CASSQVTDSSSYNEQFF. CDR3 in DNA: TGCGCCAGCAGCCAAGTGACGGATTCGAGCTCCTACAATGAGCAGTTCTTC.

The V call is TRBV7-2, the J call TRBJ2-1, with a possible D match to TRBD1 (5 bases). Germline values: CDR1 SGHTA, CDR2 FQGNSA. The CDR3 consists of 18 residues. V lost 2 bases and J 1 base, leaving 18 bases between the germline ends. The CDR3 protein is CASSLRARGVRSYNEQFF. The DNA of the CDR3 is TGTGCCAGCAGCTTACGGGCAAGGGGTGTCCGATCCTACAATGAGCAGTTCTTC.

The table lists this clone with a few counts. CDR3 protein: CSVLAGKAGSSYNEQFF. Written as DNA, the CDR3 is TGCAGCGTTCTGGCCGGAAAAGCGGGAAGCTCCTACAATGAGCAGTTCTTC. The chain uses TRBV29-1 and TRBJ2-1; TRBD2 aligns across 7 bases. V was pared by 5 bases and J by 0 bases, with 13 bases of the junction left unmatched. Per the germline V gene, CDR1 is SQVTM and CDR2 is ANQGSEA. The CDR3 spans 17 residues.

This clone was counted a few times. The V gene is TRBV5-5, the J gene TRBJ1-2, with no clear D. This CDR3 is 14 amino acids long. The V gene lost 4 bases and the J gene lost 2 bases, with 12 bases spanning the gap. CDR1 and CDR2 (germline): SGHKS, YYEKEE (reference sequence). The CDR3: CASSLLAENYGYTF. As DNA, the CDR3 is TGTGCCAGCAGCCTGCTGGCGGAGAACTATGGCTACACCTTC.